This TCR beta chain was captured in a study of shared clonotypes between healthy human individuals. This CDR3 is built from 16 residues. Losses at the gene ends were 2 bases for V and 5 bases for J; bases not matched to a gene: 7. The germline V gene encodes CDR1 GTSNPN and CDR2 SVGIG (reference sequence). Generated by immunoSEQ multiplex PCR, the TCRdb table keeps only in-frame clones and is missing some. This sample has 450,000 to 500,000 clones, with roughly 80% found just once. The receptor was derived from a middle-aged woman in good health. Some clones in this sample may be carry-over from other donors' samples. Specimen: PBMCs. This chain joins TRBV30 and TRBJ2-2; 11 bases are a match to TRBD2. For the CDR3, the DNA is TGTGCCTGGAGTCGAGGACTAGCGGGTACTACCGGGGAGCTGTTTTTT. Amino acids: CAWSRGLAGTTGELFF.